This T cell receptor beta chain was recorded in a study of blood T cell repertoires in COVID-19 (dated by TCRdb to the early 2020s). The study in broad terms: Collaborator samples came from the United States, Italy and Spain and covered acute and convalescent phases of COVID-19. The material from the prospective study consisted of cDNA or gDNA derived from T cells, B-cell-depleted T cells, or PBMCs. The dataset comprised deeply sampled blood TCRbeta repertoires from subjects exposed to, actively infected with, or recovered from COVID-19. The repertoires were released in a freely available public database intended as a resource for research on the immune response to SARS-CoV-2. Samples were obtained from the ongoing ImmuneRACE study (first 160 participants) and from approximately 1,200 subjects provided by 6 global collaborators. Nearly every sample came with metadata listing a de-identified subject ID, COVID-19 status, age in years and sex. Where available, HLA class I and class II types were taken from metadata supplied by the sample provider and were not determined by assay-based typing.

From its cysteine to its phenylalanine, the CDR3 spans 16 amino acids. Of the read, only the CDR3 DNA is kept; its 48 bases are in frame from base 1. For this chain, trimming is 1 base at the V end and 3 bases at the J end, and the number of junction bases without a gene match is 7. The germline V gene specifies SGHNT as CDR1 and YENEEA as CDR2. The study at large found these results: How much clinical and demographic metadata was included differed by source and by participant, and the metadata was provided uncurated.

Turning to this clone: This clone's antigen is unknown. No much larger clonotype is one base removed from it; base qualities were not supplied.

The immunoSEQ Assay, a bias-controlled multiplex PCR, was used to amplify TCRbeta CDR3 regions from genomic DNA. The authors' pipeline ran thus. Nucleated cell counts per sample were estimated from amplification of reference gene primers within the assay. Sequence reads were collapsed and filtered to measure the absolute abundance of every unique TCRbeta CDR3 rearrangement. For each sample, productive Simpson clonality was calculated by taking the square root of Simpson's diversity index across productive rearrangements. TCRdb mirrors the immuneACCESS table, restricted to in-frame sequences. Some clones are absent from its copies; in checked studies, under half trace to an unresolved V gene, and the reason for the others is unknown. The DNA gave D and trimming, while V, J and clone size come from that table. In this sample the table shows about 210,000 clones, about 84% of which occur a single time. Of the sample, about 4% is held by the ten largest clones.

Enrolling through a virtual design, the prospective study's participants ranged in age from roughly 18 to 100 years and lived across 24 United States geographic areas. In the prospective study, cohorts were assigned on the basis of participant-reported clinical history obtained from a screening survey and a study questionnaire. Each participant in the prospective study had whole blood, serum and a nasopharyngeal or oropharyngeal swab collected by mobile phlebotomists. Participants in the prospective study had the option to provide additional blood draws and questionnaires over a roughly 2-month period. Blood samples from the prospective study were shipped frozen or at room temperature prior to DNA extraction.

Sequencing used PBMCs or T cells enriched from blood (not recorded which). Recombination connected TRBV11-3 to TRBJ2-3, with TRBD2 matching 7 junction bases. The clonotype was recovered from a man younger than 45 with acute COVID-19. The sequenced DNA: TGTGCCAGCAGCTTAGGCATCAGCGGGGCGACAGATACGCAGTATTTT. Its amino acids are CASSLGISGATDTQYF.